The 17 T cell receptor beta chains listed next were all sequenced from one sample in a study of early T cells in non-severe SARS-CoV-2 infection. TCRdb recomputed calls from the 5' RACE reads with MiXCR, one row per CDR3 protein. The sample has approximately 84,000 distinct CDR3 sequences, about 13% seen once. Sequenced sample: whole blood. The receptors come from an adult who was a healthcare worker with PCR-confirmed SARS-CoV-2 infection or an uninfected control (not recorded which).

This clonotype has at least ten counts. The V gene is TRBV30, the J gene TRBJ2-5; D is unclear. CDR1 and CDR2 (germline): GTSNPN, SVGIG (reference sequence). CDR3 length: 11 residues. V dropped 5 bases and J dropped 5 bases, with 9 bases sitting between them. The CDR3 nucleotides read TGTGCCTGGGAGCGTCGGGAGACCCAGTACTTC. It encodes CAWERRETQYF.

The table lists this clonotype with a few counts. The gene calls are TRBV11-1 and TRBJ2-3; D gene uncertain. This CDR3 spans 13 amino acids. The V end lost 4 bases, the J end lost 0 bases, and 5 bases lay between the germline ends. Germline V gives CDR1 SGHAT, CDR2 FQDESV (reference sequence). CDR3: CASSSTSTDTQYF. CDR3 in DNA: TGTGCCAGCAGCTCAACTAGCACAGATACGCAGTATTTT.

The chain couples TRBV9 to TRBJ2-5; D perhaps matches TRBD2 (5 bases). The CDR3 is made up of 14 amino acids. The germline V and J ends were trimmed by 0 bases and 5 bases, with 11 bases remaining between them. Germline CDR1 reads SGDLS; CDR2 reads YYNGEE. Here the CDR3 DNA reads TGTGCCAGCAGCGTAGGAGGAGGCTTGGAGACCCAGTACTTC. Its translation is CASSVGGGLETQYF. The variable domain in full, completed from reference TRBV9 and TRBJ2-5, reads DSGVTQTPKHLITATGQRVTLRCSPRSGDLSVYWYQQSLDQGLQFLIQYYNGEERAKGNILERFSAQQFPDLHSELNLSSLELGDSALYFCASSVGGGLETQYFGPGTRLLVL.

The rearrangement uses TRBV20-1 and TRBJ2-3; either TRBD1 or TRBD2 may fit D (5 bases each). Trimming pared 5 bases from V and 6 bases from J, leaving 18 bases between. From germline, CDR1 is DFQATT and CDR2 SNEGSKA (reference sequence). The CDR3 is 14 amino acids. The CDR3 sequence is CSAPGRPPRDTQYF. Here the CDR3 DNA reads TGCAGTGCTCCGGGACGTCCCCCGAGGGATACGCAGTATTTT.

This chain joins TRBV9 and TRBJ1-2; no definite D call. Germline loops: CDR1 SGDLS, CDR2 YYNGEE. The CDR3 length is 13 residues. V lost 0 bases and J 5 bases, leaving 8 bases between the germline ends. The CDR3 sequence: CASSVDRTYGYTF. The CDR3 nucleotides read TGTGCCAGCAGCGTAGACAGAACGTATGGCTACACCTTC.

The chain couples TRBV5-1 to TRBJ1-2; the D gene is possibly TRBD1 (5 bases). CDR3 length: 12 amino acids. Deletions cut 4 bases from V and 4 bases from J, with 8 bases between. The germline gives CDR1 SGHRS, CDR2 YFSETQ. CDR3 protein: CASSQGVYGYTF. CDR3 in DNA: TGCGCCAGCAGCCAGGGAGTCTATGGCTACACCTTC.

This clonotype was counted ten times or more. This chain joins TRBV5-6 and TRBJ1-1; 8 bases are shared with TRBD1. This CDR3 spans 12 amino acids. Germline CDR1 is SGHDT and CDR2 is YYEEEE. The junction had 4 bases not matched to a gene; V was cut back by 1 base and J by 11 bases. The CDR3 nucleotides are TGTGCCAGCAGCTTGATGGACAGGGAGGCTTTCTTT. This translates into CASSLMDREAFF. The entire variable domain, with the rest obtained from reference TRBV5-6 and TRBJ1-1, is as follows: DAGVTQSPTHLIKTRGQQVTLRCSPKSGHDTVSWYQQALGQGPQFIFQYYEEEERQRGNFPDRFSGHQFPNYSSELNVNALLLGDSALYLCASSLMDREAFFGQGTRLTVV.

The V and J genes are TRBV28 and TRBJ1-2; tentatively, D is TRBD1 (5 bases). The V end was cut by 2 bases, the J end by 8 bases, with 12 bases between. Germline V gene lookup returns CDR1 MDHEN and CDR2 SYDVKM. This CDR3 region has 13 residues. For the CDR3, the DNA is TGTGCCAGCAGTTTACATGGGGGAGGCGGCTACACCTTC. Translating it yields CASSLHGGGGYTF.

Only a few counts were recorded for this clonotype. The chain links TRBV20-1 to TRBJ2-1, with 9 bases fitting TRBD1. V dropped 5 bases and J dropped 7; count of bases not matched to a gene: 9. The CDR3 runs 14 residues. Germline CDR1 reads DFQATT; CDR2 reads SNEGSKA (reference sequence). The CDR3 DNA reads TGCAGTGCTCTCGGGACAGGGACGAAAAATGAGCAGTTCTTC. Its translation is CSALGTGTKNEQFF.

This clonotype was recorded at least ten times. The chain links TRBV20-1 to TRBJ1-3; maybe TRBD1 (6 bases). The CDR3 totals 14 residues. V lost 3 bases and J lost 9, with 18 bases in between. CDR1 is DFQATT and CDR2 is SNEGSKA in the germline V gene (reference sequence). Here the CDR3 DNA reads TGCAGTGCTAGGCCCGATGACAGGAGTGCCACCATATATTTT. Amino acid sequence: CSARPDDRSATIYF.

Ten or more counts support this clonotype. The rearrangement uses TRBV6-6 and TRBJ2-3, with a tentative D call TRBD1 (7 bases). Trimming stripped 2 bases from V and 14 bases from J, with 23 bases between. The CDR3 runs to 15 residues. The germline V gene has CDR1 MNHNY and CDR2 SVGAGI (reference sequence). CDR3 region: CASSYPRGVSLTMYF. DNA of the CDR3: TGTGCCAGCAGTTACCCCAGGGGGGTGTCCCTGACGATGTATTTT.

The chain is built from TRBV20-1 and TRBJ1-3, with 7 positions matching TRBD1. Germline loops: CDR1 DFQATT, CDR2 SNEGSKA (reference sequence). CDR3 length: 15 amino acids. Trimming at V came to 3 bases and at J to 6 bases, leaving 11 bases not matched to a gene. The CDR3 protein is CSASGYYRGENTIYF. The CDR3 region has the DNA TGCAGTGCTAGCGGCTATTACAGGGGAGAAAACACCATATATTTT.

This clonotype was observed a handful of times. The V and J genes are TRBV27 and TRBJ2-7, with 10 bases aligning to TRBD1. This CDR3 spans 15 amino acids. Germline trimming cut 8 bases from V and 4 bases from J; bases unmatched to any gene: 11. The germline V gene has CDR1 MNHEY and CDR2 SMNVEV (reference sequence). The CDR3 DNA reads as TGTGCCAGCGGCATAATGGACAGGGGGGGGTACGAGCAGTACTTC. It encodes CASGIMDRGGYEQYF.

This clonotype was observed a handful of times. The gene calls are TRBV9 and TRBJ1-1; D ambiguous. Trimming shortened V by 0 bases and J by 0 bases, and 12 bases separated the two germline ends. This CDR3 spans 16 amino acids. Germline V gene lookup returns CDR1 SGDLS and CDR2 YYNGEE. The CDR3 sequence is CASSVGATELNTEAFF. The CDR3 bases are TGTGCCAGCAGCGTAGGAGCAACAGAATTGAACACTGAAGCTTTCTTT.

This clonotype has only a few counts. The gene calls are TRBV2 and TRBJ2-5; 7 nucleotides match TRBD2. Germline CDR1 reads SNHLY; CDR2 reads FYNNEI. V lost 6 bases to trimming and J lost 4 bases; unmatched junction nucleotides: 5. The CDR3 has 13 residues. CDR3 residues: CASRREGTETQYF. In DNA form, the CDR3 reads TGTGCCAGCAGGAGGGAGGGGACAGAGACCCAGTACTTC.

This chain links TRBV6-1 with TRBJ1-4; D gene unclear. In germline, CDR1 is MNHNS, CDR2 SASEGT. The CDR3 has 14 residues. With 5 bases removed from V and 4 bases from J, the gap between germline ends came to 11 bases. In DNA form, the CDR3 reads TGTGCCAGCAGTCACCGAATGAGTAATGAAAAACTGTTTTTT. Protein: CASSHRMSNEKLFF.

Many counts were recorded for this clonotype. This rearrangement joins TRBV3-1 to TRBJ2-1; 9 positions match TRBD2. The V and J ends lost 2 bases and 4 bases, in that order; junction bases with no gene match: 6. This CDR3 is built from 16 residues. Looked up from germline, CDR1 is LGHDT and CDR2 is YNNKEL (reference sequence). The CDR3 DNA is TGTGCCAGCAGCCAACAAGCGGGAGGTGATTACAATGAGCAGTTCTTC. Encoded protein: CASSQQAGGDYNEQFF.